Each of the 32 T cell receptor beta chains below was sequenced from the same sample in a study of post-analysis software for immune sequencing data. Their recognized antigens are unknown. Prepared libraries of TCR beta cDNA carried unique molecular identifiers. Using its own MiXCR run on the PCR reads, TCRdb lists one record per CDR3 protein. Altogether a few hundred thousand distinct CDR3 sequences are present, around 34% being singletons, with the ten largest covering around 6.1%. Findings of the study overall: Higher frequency in patients than in controls was seen for roughly five TRBV segments, with TRBV5-6, TRBV5-1 and TRBV20-1 among them.

The sequenced sample consisted of blood. These receptors were obtained from a girl aged 2-17 years with multiple sclerosis.

The chain combines TRBV7-2 with TRBJ1-2; TRBD1 matches at 7 bases. Trimming at V came to 5 bases and at J to 3 bases, leaving 6 bases not matched to a gene. CDR1 is SGHTA, CDR2 FQGNSA, per germline. CDR3 length: 14 residues. The CDR3 sequence: CASSPPGQYYGYTF. The CDR3 nucleotides read TGTGCCAGCAGCCCTCCGGGACAGTACTATGGCTACACCTTC.

This chain links TRBV4-1 with TRBJ2-5; D might be TRBD2 (7 bases). The end of the DNA aligns better with TRBJ2-7, so the J call may be wrong. This CDR3 comprises 14 residues. Germline loops: CDR1 MGHRA, CDR2 YSYEKL. CDR3 loop: CASSQDAGAVEQYF. The DNA for the CDR3 is TGCGCCAGCAGCCAAGATGCGGGGGCGGTCGAGCAGTACTTC.

This clonotype has just a few counts. J is TRBJ1-2 and V is TRBV5-4; D unclear. Germline assignment: CDR1 SGHNT and CDR2 YYREEE (reference sequence). Between the trimmed V and J ends, which lost 4 bases and 0 bases, there was a span of 13 bases. The CDR3 runs to 15 residues. The CDR3 bases are TGTGCCAGCAGCGATAATTCCAGGTCTAACTATGGCTACACCTTC. It translates to CASSDNSRSNYGYTF.

The chain has TRBV5-1 and TRBJ2-3; D is unresolved. The CDR3 is 14 amino acids. The V gene lost 4 bases and the J gene lost 2 bases, with 11 bases spanning the gap. The V gene's germline CDR1 is SGHRS and CDR2 YFSETQ. The CDR3 coding sequence is TGCGCCAGCAGCCCTTTGGGGTACACAGATACGCAGTATTTT. It yields the protein CASSPLGYTDTQYF.

This clonotype turned up a few times. V and J are TRBV15 and TRBJ1-2; TRBD1 is a possible D gene (5 bases). The CDR3 is made up of 11 amino acids. Germline lookup yields CDR1 LNHNV and CDR2 YYDKDF (reference sequence). V shed 0 bases and J shed 13 bases, with 9 bases lying between them. The CDR3 reads CATSRDDQGTF. CDR3 sequence (DNA): TGTGCCACCAGCAGAGATGATCAGGGCACCTTC.

The chain has TRBV5-1 and TRBJ2-7; 9 nucleotides line up with TRBD2. The V gene end was trimmed by 4 bases and the J gene end by 1 base; junction bases not matched to a gene: 9. The CDR3 runs 16 residues. Germline values: CDR1 SGHRS, CDR2 YFSETQ. CDR3 protein: CASSHIPGLASYEQYF. CDR3 nucleotides: TGCGCCAGCAGCCACATCCCCGGACTAGCGTCCTACGAGCAGTACTTC. The full variable domain, completed using reference TRBV5-1 and TRBJ2-7, is KAGVTQTPRYLIKTRGQQVTLSCSPISGHRSVSWYQQTPGQGLQFLFEYFSETQRNKGNFPGRFSGRQFSNSRSEMNVSTLELGDSALYLCASSHIPGLASYEQYFGPGTRLTVT.

Many counts were recorded for this clonotype. This chain links TRBV7-9 with TRBJ1-5; D remains ambiguous. V was cut by 1 base and J by 4 bases, with 8 bases left in between. Germline V lookup: CDR1 SEHNR, CDR2 FQNEAQ (reference sequence). The CDR3 runs 14 residues. CDR3 region: CASSLDWENQPQHF. DNA for the CDR3: TGTGCCAGCAGCTTAGACTGGGAAAATCAGCCCCAGCATTTT.

The sample holds a few counts of this clonotype. The V and J genes are TRBV5-1 and TRBJ2-4, with 7 bases identical to TRBD1. The J call may be faulty, since TRBJ2-7 better matches the DNA end. This CDR3 region has 13 residues. CDR1 is SGHRS, CDR2 YFSETQ, per germline. As DNA, the CDR3 is TGCGCCAGCAGTGAAGGGGGCGAAGACGAGCAGTACTTC. This encodes CASSEGGEDEQYF.

The chain carries TRBV6-5 and TRBJ2-3; 9 nucleotides match TRBD2. With 2 bases clipped from V and 2 bases from J, the junction kept 5 bases outside the gene matches. The germline V gene encodes CDR1 MNHEY and CDR2 SVGAGI. The CDR3 has 16 residues. The CDR3 bases are TGTGCCAGCAGTTACGACCCTAGCGGGGACACAGATACGCAGTATTTT. Protein sequence: CASSYDPSGDTDTQYF.

The chain joins TRBV29-1 to TRBJ2-7, with 9 bases matching TRBD1. The closer fit of TRBJ2-4 to the DNA end suggests the J call may be wrong. The germline V gene encodes CDR1 SQVTM and CDR2 ANQGSEA. The CDR3 sequence is 13 residues long. The CDR3 protein is CSVEGTGENIQYF. In DNA, the CDR3 is TGCAGCGTTGAAGGGACAGGGGAAAACATTCAGTACTTC.

This sequence joins TRBV3-1 and TRBJ2-3; 8 nucleotides line up with TRBD2. The CDR3 contains 15 residues. Germline V gene lookup returns CDR1 LGHDT and CDR2 YNNKEL (reference sequence). The junction had 9 bases not matched to a gene; V was cut back by 5 bases and J by 5 bases. CDR3 region: CASSGRNSGKDTQYF. DNA of the CDR3: TGTGCCAGCAGCGGAAGGAATAGCGGGAAAGATACGCAGTATTTT.

The J gene is TRBJ2-2, the V gene TRBV7-7; no definite D call. The V and J ends lost 8 bases and 4 bases respectively, with 5 bases between them. The V gene's germline CDR1 is SSHAT and CDR2 FNYEAQ (reference sequence). There are 11 residues in the CDR3. The CDR3 DNA reads TGTGCCAGCGGGGTCACCGGGGAGCTGTTTTTT. Protein: CASGVTGELFF.

This clonotype was observed a handful of times. The chain couples TRBV6-6 to TRBJ2-5, with no clear D. V was pared by 0 bases and J by 5 bases, with 10 bases between. The CDR3 sequence is 14 residues long. Germline lookup yields CDR1 MNHNY and CDR2 SVGAGI (reference sequence). This CDR3 is CASSYSGVGETQYF. CDR3 nucleotide sequence: TGTGCCAGCAGTTACTCAGGCGTCGGGGAGACCCAGTACTTC.

The table lists this clonotype with a few counts. V and J are TRBV6-1 and TRBJ2-5; 8 bases map to TRBD1. The CDR3 is made up of 15 amino acids. Germline CDR1 MNHNS, CDR2 SASEGT. V shed 5 bases, J shed 7 bases, and the junction held 12 bases outside the gene matches. CDR3 residues: CASSSTGVTSGTQYF. CDR3 DNA sequence: TGTGCCAGCAGTTCGACAGGGGTTACTTCGGGGACCCAGTACTTC.

Ten or more counts support this clonotype. The J gene is TRBJ2-5, the V gene TRBV7-2; a weak D match, TRBD2 (5 bases). The germline V gene has CDR1 SGHTA and CDR2 FQGNSA. The CDR3 extends over 14 amino acids. V lost 6 bases to trimming and J lost 0 bases, with 11 bases between them. The CDR3 here is CASRSEGYQETQYF. The CDR3 DNA reads TGTGCCAGCAGATCAGAGGGTTACCAAGAGACCCAGTACTTC.

The chain has TRBV9 and TRBJ1-1, with D uncertain. This CDR3 is 13 amino acids long. Trimming removed 0 bases from V and 3 bases from J, with 6 bases in between. The germline CDR1 and CDR2 sequences are SGDLS and YYNGEE. CDR3 residues: CASSVADDTEAFF. The CDR3 nucleotides are TGTGCCAGCAGCGTAGCGGATGACACTGAAGCTTTCTTT.

The rearrangement links TRBV4-2 to TRBJ1-6, with D tentatively TRBD1 (5 bases). V was pared by 0 bases and J by 11 bases, with 17 bases between. This CDR3 contains 16 residues. CDR1 and CDR2 (germline): LGHNA, YNFKEQ. CDR3 in amino acids: CASSQEFGQGQAPLHF. The CDR3 bases are TGTGCCAGCAGCCAAGAATTCGGCCAGGGCCAGGCACCCCTCCACTTT.

The chain couples TRBV10-3 to TRBJ2-7; TRBD1 aligns across 8 bases. This CDR3 has 13 residues. J was trimmed by 7 bases and V by 7 bases; bases with no gene match: 9. Germline CDR1 ENHRY, CDR2 SYGVKD. CDR3 DNA sequence: TGTGCCATCAAGTCGGACAGGGAAAATGAGCAGTACTTC. It codes for CAIKSDRENEQYF.

The chain recombines TRBV5-1 with TRBJ2-3; D might be TRBD1 or TRBD2, each matching 5 bases. Germline V gene data show CDR1 as SGHRS and CDR2 as YFSETQ. The CDR3 totals 14 residues. V shed 3 bases and J shed 0 bases, with 8 bases lying between them. CDR3 nucleotides: TGCGCCAGCAGCTACCGGGACAGCACAGATACGCAGTATTTT. Its translation is CASSYRDSTDTQYF.

The chain is built from TRBV29-1 and TRBJ1-4, with 7 bases that match TRBD1. The CDR3 is 13 residues long. The V gene end was trimmed by 7 bases and the J gene end by 8 bases; junction bases not matched to a gene: 10. Germline lookup yields CDR1 SQVTM and CDR2 ANQGSEA. CDR3 loop: CSAEGDSGEKLFF. CDR3 nucleotide sequence: TGCAGCGCCGAAGGGGACAGCGGCGAAAAACTGTTTTTT.

The CDR3: CAISASGDRVYYEQYF. The CDR3 nucleotides are TGTGCCATCAGTGCATCCGGGGACAGGGTTTACTACGAGCAGTACTTC. The chain recombines TRBV10-3 with TRBJ2-7; 9 bases fit TRBD1. V trimming: 4 bases; J trimming: 3 bases; junction bases outside the gene matches: 10. Per the germline V gene, CDR1 is ENHRY and CDR2 is SYGVKD. This CDR3 spans 16 amino acids.

This chain's CDR3 is CASSVLAGVYTDTQYF. The CDR3 DNA sequence: TGCGCCAGCAGCGTACTAGCGGGGGTCTACACAGATACGCAGTATTTT. V gene TRBV5-1 combines with J gene TRBJ2-3, with 11 bases identical to TRBD2. The CDR3 consists of 16 residues. After removal of 4 bases from V and 2 bases from J, the junction contained 6 bases not matched to a gene. The germline V gene has CDR1 SGHRS and CDR2 YFSETQ.

V is TRBV7-2 and J is TRBJ2-3; 11 bases map to TRBD2. V trimming: 2 bases; J trimming: 5 bases; junction bases outside the gene matches: 12. Germline CDR1 and CDR2: SGHTA and FQGNSA. The CDR3 is 18 amino acids. CDR3 loop: CASSLWFASGGQGDTQYF. The CDR3 DNA sequence: TGTGCCAGCAGCTTATGGTTCGCTAGCGGGGGGCAGGGAGATACGCAGTATTTT.

A few counts support this clonotype. This chain uses TRBV4-2 with TRBJ1-1; 11 bases match TRBD1. Trimming removed 0 bases from V and 0 bases from J; junction bases left unmatched: 3. The germline V gene has CDR1 LGHNA and CDR2 YNFKEQ. The CDR3 has 17 residues. CDR3 sequence (DNA): TGTGCCAGCAGCCAAGAGGACAGGGGGCGCGTGAACACTGAAGCTTTCTTT. It specifies CASSQEDRGRVNTEAFF.

Only a few counts were recorded for this clonotype. The chain is built from TRBV5-1 and TRBJ1-2; 7 bases line up with TRBD1. CDR3 length: 13 residues. Germline loops: CDR1 SGHRS, CDR2 YFSETQ. Trimming cost V 0 bases and J 7 bases; bases outside gene matches: 3. The CDR3 DNA reads TGCGCCAGCAGCTTGGACAGGGGAGTTGGCTACACCTTC. The encoded protein is CASSLDRGVGYTF.

V is TRBV4-1 and J is TRBJ1-5, with 9 bases lining up with TRBD1. This CDR3 is 16 amino acids long. Germline CDR1 MGHRA, CDR2 YSYEKL. Trimming at V came to 1 base and at J to 1 base, leaving 2 bases not matched to a gene. CDR3 sequence (DNA): TGCGCCAGCAGCCAAGGGACAGGGGAGAGCAATCAGCCCCAGCATTTT. Its protein is CASSQGTGESNQPQHF.

This clonotype has a handful of counts. J is TRBJ2-1 and V is TRBV27, with D possibly called TRBD1 or TRBD2 (5 bases each). The CDR3 is 15 amino acids. Germline values: CDR1 MNHEY, CDR2 SMNVEV (reference sequence). Trimming removed 1 base from V and 3 bases from J, with 10 bases in between. The CDR3 DNA follows: TGTGCCAGCAGTTTATTGCCAGGGAGCTACAATGAGCAGTTCTTC. It codes for CASSLLPGSYNEQFF.

The chain uses TRBV5-1 and TRBJ1-1, with D perhaps matching TRBD1 (6 bases). Trimming took off 1 base at V and 3 bases at J, with 10 bases between the two ends. Germline values: CDR1 SGHRS, CDR2 YFSETQ. The length of the CDR3 is 14 residues. CDR3 in amino acids: CASSLQGRDTEAFF. The CDR3 coding sequence is TGCGCCAGCAGCTTGCAGGGGCGTGACACTGAAGCTTTCTTT. Combining the CDR3 with reference TRBV5-1 and TRBJ1-1 gives the whole variable domain KAGVTQTPRYLIKTRGQQVTLSCSPISGHRSVSWYQQTPGQGLQFLFEYFSETQRNKGNFPGRFSGRQFSNSRSEMNVSTLELGDSALYLCASSLQGRDTEAFFGQGTRLTVV.

This clonotype was recorded many times. V is TRBV12-3 or TRBV12-4 and J is TRBJ2-7; no definite D call. Between the trimmed V and J ends, which lost 3 bases and 5 bases, there was a span of 5 bases. The CDR3 covers 11 residues. The CDR3 protein is CASSFLHEQYF. In DNA, the CDR3 is TGTGCCAGCAGTTTCCTTCACGAGCAGTACTTC.

This clonotype was seen a handful of times. The rearrangement joins TRBV19 to TRBJ2-5; TRBD2 might be the D (5 bases). This CDR3 has 12 amino acids. In germline, CDR1 is LNHDA, CDR2 SQIVND (reference sequence). Trimming took 5 bases from V and 3 from J, leaving 7 bases between them. CDR3 protein: CASSSGEETQYF. DNA for the CDR3: TGTGCCAGTAGTTCCGGGGAAGAGACCCAGTACTTC.

This chain joins TRBV7-8 and TRBJ1-2, with TRBD1 matching over 7 bases. V shed 1 base, J shed 6 bases, and the junction held 5 bases outside the gene matches. The CDR3 sequence is 14 residues long. Germline loops: CDR1 SGHVS, CDR2 FQNEAQ. In nucleotides, the CDR3 is TGTGCCAGCAGCTTAGTAACAGGGGAAAATGGCTACACCTTC. It translates to CASSLVTGENGYTF.

The chain links TRBV2 to TRBJ2-3, with D unresolved. This CDR3 is built from 11 residues. The germline V and J ends were trimmed by 3 bases and 7 bases, with 5 bases remaining between them. Looked up from germline, CDR1 is SNHLY and CDR2 is FYNNEI. The chain's CDR3 is CASSEGYTQYF. For the CDR3, the DNA is TGTGCCAGCAGTGAGGGGTATACGCAGTATTTT.